Each of the 24 T cell receptor beta chains below was sequenced from the same sample in a study of T cells after yellow fever vaccination. MiXCR, applied by TCRdb to the 5' RACE reads, yields one record per CDR3 protein. The sample includes about 300,000 distinct CDR3 sequences, around 10% of them seen just once. Sequenced material: CD4+ T cells sorted from PBMCs, taken 5 days after the yellow fever booster vaccination. All receptors derive from a man aged 18 to 29 who received the YFV17D yellow fever vaccine.

This clonotype has only a few counts. The rearrangement uses TRBV7-9 and TRBJ1-5, with 9 bases matching TRBD1. CDR3 length equals 15 residues. The V and J ends lost 3 bases and 7 bases, in that order; junction bases with no gene match: 7. CDR1 and CDR2 (germline): SEHNR, FQNEAQ (reference sequence). The CDR3 here is CASSLGWDREQPQHF. The CDR3 DNA reads TGTGCCAGCAGCTTGGGTTGGGACAGGGAGCAGCCCCAGCATTTT.

The V gene is TRBV7-3, the J gene TRBJ2-2; no definite D call. The CDR3 totals 13 residues. Trimming cost V 0 bases and J 7 bases, with 6 bases left between them. The germline gives CDR1 SGHTA, CDR2 FQGTGA. CDR3 sequence reads: CASSLTQNGELFF. The CDR3 coding sequence is TGTGCCAGCAGCTTAACGCAAAACGGGGAGCTGTTTTTT.

This clonotype has a handful of counts. This chain joins TRBV24-1 and TRBJ2-5; D may match TRBD1 or TRBD2 (6 bases each). The germline CDR1 and CDR2 sequences are KGHDR and SFDVKD. The CDR3 loop spans 14 amino acids. The V end lost 0 bases, the J end lost 5 bases, and 9 bases lay between the germline ends. CDR3 sequence (DNA): TGTGCCACCAGTGATTTGGTGGGGGGCGAGACCCAGTACTTC. Protein sequence: CATSDLVGGETQYF.

The genes are TRBV6-2 or TRBV6-3 and TRBJ2-6; D is ambiguous. Trimming stripped 7 bases from V and 2 bases from J, with 3 bases between. The CDR3 has 12 residues. In germline, CDR1 is MNHEY, CDR2 SVGEGT. In DNA, the CDR3 is TGTGCCAGCACCACTGGGGCCAACGTCCTGACTTTC. Amino acid sequence: CASTTGANVLTF.

This clonotype was observed a few times. The germline gene is not matched at one end of the junction; a read error may be the cause. This chain joins TRBV7-7 and TRBJ2-5; D unclear. There are 15 residues in the CDR3. CDR1 SSHAT and CDR2 FNYEAQ come from the germline V gene (reference sequence). The CDR3 region has the DNA TGTGCTAGCAGCCCCTTGGGAAGCCTATTAGAGACCCAGTACTTC. As protein: CASSPLGSLLETQYF.

The CDR3 loop reads CASSPRGGGDQPQHF. The CDR3 DNA sequence: TGTGCCAGCTCCCCGAGAGGGGGCGGGGATCAGCCCCAGCATTTT. This sequence joins TRBV18 and TRBJ1-5; 7 bases agree with TRBD1. The junction had 10 bases not matched to a gene; V was cut back by 6 bases and J by 5 bases. Germline-derived CDR1 and CDR2 are KGHSH and LQKENI. The CDR3 runs to 15 residues.

This clonotype came up a few times. V usage is TRBV20-1 and J usage is TRBJ2-5; 9 bases match TRBD1. The V segment lost 4 bases and the J segment 5 bases; nucleotides outside the gene matches: 5. The CDR3 consists of 13 residues. Germline lookup yields CDR1 DFQATT and CDR2 SNEGSKA (reference sequence). The CDR3 sequence is CSATRQGGETQYF. CDR3 DNA sequence: TGCAGTGCTACCAGACAGGGGGGGGAGACCCAGTACTTC.

CDR3 coding DNA: TGTGCCAGCTCACCAGAGGCGGGGCCGCAGTATTTT. This codes for CASSPEAGPQYF. V usage is TRBV18 and J usage is TRBJ2-3; D might be TRBD2 (6 bases). Germline CDR1 is KGHSH and CDR2 is LQKENI. Trimming stripped 2 bases from V and 10 bases from J, with 10 bases between. This CDR3 spans 12 amino acids.

The chain couples TRBV11-1 to TRBJ1-1; D uncertain. The CDR3 consists of 12 residues. Per germline, CDR1 SGHAT and CDR2 FQDESV (reference sequence). V lost 5 bases and J 11 bases, leaving 15 bases between the germline ends. CDR3 sequence: CASSKGPEGAFF. The CDR3 region has the DNA TGTGCCAGCAGCAAGGGTCCGGAAGGGGCTTTCTTT.

This clonotype showed up just a few times. V and J are TRBV18 and TRBJ1-1; D remains ambiguous. The V gene's germline CDR1 is KGHSH and CDR2 LQKENI. This CDR3 is 15 amino acids long. With 2 bases removed from V and 1 base from J, the gap between germline ends came to 11 bases. CDR3 sequence: CASSPRSQRNTEAFF. The DNA for the CDR3 is TGTGCCAGCTCACCAAGGTCACAGCGGAACACTGAAGCTTTCTTT. Full variable domain (missing parts from reference TRBV18 and TRBJ1-1): NAGVMQNPRHLVRRRGQEARLRCSPMKGHSHVYWYRQLPEEGLKFMVYLQKENIIDESGMPKERFSAEFPKEGPSILRIQQVVRGDSAAYFCASSPRSQRNTEAFFGQGTRLTVV.

The gene calls are TRBV6-9 and TRBJ2-3, with D possibly TRBD1 on 6 matching bases. Trimming cost V 8 bases and J 4 bases, with 19 bases left between them. This CDR3 region has 15 residues. Looked up from germline, CDR1 is MNHGY and CDR2 is SVAAGI. The CDR3 region has the DNA TGTGCCAGCTTCCCAACGAGGACAGTTCCAGATACGCAGTATTTT. Its translation: CASFPTRTVPDTQYF.

This clonotype appeared many times. The chain has TRBV5-1 and TRBJ1-1; TRBD1 might be the D (5 bases). Germline CDR1 reads SGHRS; CDR2 reads YFSETQ. CDR3 length: 13 amino acids. Between the trimmed V and J ends, which lost 7 bases and 0 bases, there was a span of 10 bases. The CDR3 DNA reads as TGCGCCAGCTGGGCGGGACTGAACACTGAAGCTTTCTTT. Translating gives CASWAGLNTEAFF.

This clonotype was counted at least ten times. The DNA of the CDR3 is TGTGCCAGCAGCCTAGGGAGTTTACATCAGCCCCAGCATTTT. This encodes CASSLGSLHQPQHF. This chain uses TRBV7-2 with TRBJ1-5; D uncertain. The CDR3 is 14 amino acids. Trimming removed 5 bases at V and 5 bases at J, with 13 bases between. Germline-derived CDR1 and CDR2 are SGHTA and FQGNSA.

V usage is TRBV6-1 and J usage is TRBJ2-7; D tentatively fits TRBD1 or TRBD2 (5 bases each). With 5 bases removed from V and 7 bases from J, the gap between germline ends came to 18 bases. CDR1 is MNHNS and CDR2 is SASEGT in the germline V gene. The CDR3 spans 14 residues. In nucleotides, the CDR3 is TGTGCCAGCAGTACTCCGGGACCGGATCGGGAGCAGTACTTC. It is translated as CASSTPGPDREQYF.

This clonotype appeared many times. This chain links TRBV6-1 with TRBJ2-5; D ambiguous. Germline CDR1 MNHNS, CDR2 SASEGT. With 3 bases removed from V and 8 bases from J, the gap between germline ends came to 13 bases. CDR3 length equals 13 residues. The CDR3 region is CASSDSVPYTQYF. Written as DNA, the CDR3 is TGTGCCAGCAGTGACTCTGTCCCCTATACCCAGTACTTC.

In this sample, this clonotype turned up many times. This sequence joins TRBV6-5 and TRBJ2-1, with TRBD1 matching over 7 bases. The CDR3 has 15 residues. Per germline, CDR1 MNHEY and CDR2 SVGAGI. The V segment lost 6 bases and the J segment 7 bases; nucleotides outside the gene matches: 12. CDR3 protein: CASRTAGTVGNEQFF. CDR3 sequence (DNA): TGTGCCAGCAGGACGGCCGGGACAGTCGGTAATGAGCAGTTCTTC.

In this sample, this clonotype turned up a few times. The chain couples TRBV6-2 or TRBV6-3 to TRBJ2-1, with 8 bases aligning to TRBD2. The CDR3 contains 14 residues. Germline assignment: CDR1 MNHEY and CDR2 SVGEGT. Unmatched junction bases numbered 5, after V lost 7 bases and J lost 3 bases. CDR3 residues: CASTGLALYNEQFF. The CDR3 region has the DNA TGTGCCAGCACCGGACTAGCCCTCTACAATGAGCAGTTCTTC.

CDR3 region: CASNARNQETQYF. The CDR3 bases are TGTGCCAGCAATGCGAGGAACCAAGAGACCCAGTACTTC. The V and J genes are TRBV12-3 or TRBV12-4 and TRBJ2-5; D is unclear. Trimming took off 7 bases at V and 0 bases at J, with 9 bases between the two ends. The CDR3 totals 13 residues.

This clonotype was observed a handful of times. V gene TRBV3-2 combines with J gene TRBJ1-2; the table gives TRBD1 as D, unverified against the DNA. TRBV3-2 is classified as a pseudogene. The CDR3 length is 15 residues. In nucleotides, the CDR3 is TGTGCCAGCAGCCAAAGGGACAGGGAAAGGGATGGCTACACCTTC. It codes for CASSQRDRERDGYTF.

The chain is built from TRBV5-6 and TRBJ2-5, with D uncertain. CDR3 length: 12 residues. Looked up from germline, CDR1 is SGHDT and CDR2 is YYEEEE. The V end was cut by 3 bases, the J end by 10 bases, with 13 bases between. The DNA of the CDR3 is TGTGCCAGCAGCTCCGTGGGTGGAGTCCAGTACTTC. Protein sequence: CASSSVGGVQYF.

The chain has TRBV12-3 or TRBV12-4 and TRBJ1-5, with D uncertain. The CDR3 loop spans 15 amino acids. V lost 6 bases and J 1 base, leaving 13 bases between the germline ends. This CDR3 is CASRAGDISNQPQHF. The CDR3 bases are TGTGCCAGCAGGGCGGGCGACATCAGCAATCAGCCCCAGCATTTT.

This clonotype was observed a handful of times. The chain combines TRBV27 with TRBJ1-4, with 9 positions matching TRBD1. V trimming: 5 bases; J trimming: 3 bases; junction bases outside the gene matches: 7. The CDR3 loop spans 16 amino acids. Per germline, CDR1 MNHEY and CDR2 SMNVEV (reference sequence). Here the CDR3 DNA reads TGTGCCAGCAGTCCGTCACAGGGGGCGCCTAATGAAAAACTGTTTTTT. Its protein product is CASSPSQGAPNEKLFF.

This clonotype was counted between two and nine times. J is TRBJ2-4 and V is TRBV4-1, with D possibly being TRBD1 or TRBD2 (5 bases each). The CDR3 extends over 16 amino acids. V was clipped by 0 bases and J by 7 bases, with 16 bases between them. Germline CDR1 and CDR2: MGHRA and YSYEKL. The CDR3 here is CASSQDVGSRANIQYF. In nucleotides, the CDR3 is TGCGCCAGCAGCCAAGATGTTGGGAGCAGGGCGAACATTCAGTACTTC.

The rearrangement uses TRBV7-8 and TRBJ2-2; the match to TRBD2 covers 11 bases. V lost 5 bases, J lost 1 base, and 3 bases stayed unmatched. The CDR3 has 16 residues. The germline V gene encodes CDR1 SGHVS and CDR2 FQNEAQ. In DNA form, the CDR3 reads TGTGCCAGCAGCGACGGACTAGCGGGGAACACCGGGGAGCTGTTTTTT. Encoded protein: CASSDGLAGNTGELFF.